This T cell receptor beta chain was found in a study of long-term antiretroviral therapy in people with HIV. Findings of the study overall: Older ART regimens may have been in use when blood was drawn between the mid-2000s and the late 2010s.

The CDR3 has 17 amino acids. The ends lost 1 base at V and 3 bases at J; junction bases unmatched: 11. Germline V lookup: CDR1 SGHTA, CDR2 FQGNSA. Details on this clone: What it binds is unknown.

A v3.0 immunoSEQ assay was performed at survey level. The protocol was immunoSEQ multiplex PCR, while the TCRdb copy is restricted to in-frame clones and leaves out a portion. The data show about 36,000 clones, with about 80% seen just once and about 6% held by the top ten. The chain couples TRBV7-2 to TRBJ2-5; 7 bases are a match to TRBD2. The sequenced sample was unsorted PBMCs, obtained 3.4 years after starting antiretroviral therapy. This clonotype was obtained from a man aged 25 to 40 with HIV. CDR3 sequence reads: CASSLEAPAGLEETQYF. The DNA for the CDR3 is TGTGCCAGCAGCTTAGAAGCCCCAGCGGGGCTAGAAGAGACCCAGTACTTC.